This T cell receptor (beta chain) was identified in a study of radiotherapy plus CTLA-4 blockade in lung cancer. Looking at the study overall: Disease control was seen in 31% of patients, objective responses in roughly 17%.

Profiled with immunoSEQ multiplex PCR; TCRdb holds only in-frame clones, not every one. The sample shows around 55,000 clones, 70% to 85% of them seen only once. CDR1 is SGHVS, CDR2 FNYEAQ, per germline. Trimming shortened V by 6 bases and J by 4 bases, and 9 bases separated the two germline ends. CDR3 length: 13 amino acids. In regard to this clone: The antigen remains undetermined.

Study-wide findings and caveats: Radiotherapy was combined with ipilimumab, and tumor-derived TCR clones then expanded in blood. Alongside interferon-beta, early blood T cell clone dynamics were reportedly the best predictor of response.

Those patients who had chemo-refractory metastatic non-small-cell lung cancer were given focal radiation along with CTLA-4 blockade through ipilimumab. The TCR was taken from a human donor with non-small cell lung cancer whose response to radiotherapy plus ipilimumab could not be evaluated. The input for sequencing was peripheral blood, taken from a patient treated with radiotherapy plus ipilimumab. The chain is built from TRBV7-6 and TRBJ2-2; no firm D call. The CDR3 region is CASSLEATGELFF. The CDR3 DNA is TGTGCCAGCAGTCTAGAGGCCACCGGGGAGCTGTTTTTT.